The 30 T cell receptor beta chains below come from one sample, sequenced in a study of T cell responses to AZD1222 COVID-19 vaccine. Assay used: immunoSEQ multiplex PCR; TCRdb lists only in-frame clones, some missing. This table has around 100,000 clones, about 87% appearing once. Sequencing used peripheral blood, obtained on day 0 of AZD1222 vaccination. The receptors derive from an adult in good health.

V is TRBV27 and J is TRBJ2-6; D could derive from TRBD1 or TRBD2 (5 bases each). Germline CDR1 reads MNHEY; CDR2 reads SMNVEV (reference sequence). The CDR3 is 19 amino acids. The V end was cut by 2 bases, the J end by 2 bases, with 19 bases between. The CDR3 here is CASSLRDPRFLAGANVLTF. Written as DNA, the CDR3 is TGTGCCAGCAGTTTACGGGACCCCCGATTCCTCGCTGGGGCCAACGTCCTGACTTTC.

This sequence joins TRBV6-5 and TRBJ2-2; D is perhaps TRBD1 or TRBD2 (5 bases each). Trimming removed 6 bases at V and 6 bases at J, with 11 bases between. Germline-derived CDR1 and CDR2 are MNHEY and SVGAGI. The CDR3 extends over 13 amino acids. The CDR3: CASSRDHAGELFF. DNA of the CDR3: TGTGCCAGCAGCCGGGACCATGCCGGGGAGCTGTTTTTT.

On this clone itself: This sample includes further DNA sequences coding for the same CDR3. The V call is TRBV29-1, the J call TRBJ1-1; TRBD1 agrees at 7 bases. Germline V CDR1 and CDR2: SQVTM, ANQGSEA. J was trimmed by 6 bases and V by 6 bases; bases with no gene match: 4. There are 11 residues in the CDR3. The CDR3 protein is CSVHRGSEAFF. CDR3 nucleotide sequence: TGCAGCGTACACAGGGGTTCTGAAGCTTTCTTT. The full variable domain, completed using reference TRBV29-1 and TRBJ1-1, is SAVISQKPSRDICQRGTSLTIQCQVDSQVTMMFWYRQQPGQSLTLIATANQGSEATYESGFVIDKFPISRPNLTFSTLTVSNMSPEDSSIYLCSVHRGSEAFFGQGTRLTVV.

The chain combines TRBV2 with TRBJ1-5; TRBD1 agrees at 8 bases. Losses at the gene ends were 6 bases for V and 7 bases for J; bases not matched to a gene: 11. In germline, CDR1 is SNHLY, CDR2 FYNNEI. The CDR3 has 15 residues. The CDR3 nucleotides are TGTGCCAGCAGCGGCCTACGGGACAGGAGGCAGCCCCAGCATTTT. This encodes CASSGLRDRRQPQHF. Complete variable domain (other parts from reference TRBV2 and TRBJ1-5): EPEVTQTPSHQVTQMGQEVILRCVPISNHLYFYWYRQILGQKVEFLVSFYNNEISEKSEIFDDQFSVERPDGSNFTLKIRSTKLEDSAMYFCASSGLRDRRQPQHFGDGTRLSIL.

As DNA, the CDR3 is TGTGCCAGTAGTATCTCCGGGGCGGGAGAGACCCAGTACTTC. Its translation: CASSISGAGETQYF. The chain links TRBV19 to TRBJ2-5; D may be TRBD1 or TRBD2 (5 bases each). Germline values: CDR1 LNHDA, CDR2 SQIVND (reference sequence). V gave up 3 bases and J gave up 4 bases, with 12 bases separating them. This CDR3 has 14 amino acids.

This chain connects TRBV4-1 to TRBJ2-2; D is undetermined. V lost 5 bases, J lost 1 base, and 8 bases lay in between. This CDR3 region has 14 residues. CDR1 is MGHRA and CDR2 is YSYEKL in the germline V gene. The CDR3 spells CASSASVNTGELFF. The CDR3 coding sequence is TGCGCCAGCAGCGCTTCTGTGAACACCGGGGAGCTGTTTTTT.

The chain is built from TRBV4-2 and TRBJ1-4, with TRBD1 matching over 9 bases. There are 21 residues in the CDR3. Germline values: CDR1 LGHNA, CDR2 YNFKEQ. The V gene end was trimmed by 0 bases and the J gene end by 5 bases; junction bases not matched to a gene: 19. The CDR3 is CASSQEFYLGQGVKKNEKLFF. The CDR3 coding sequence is TGTGCCAGCAGCCAAGAATTTTACTTGGGACAGGGAGTAAAGAAAAATGAAAAACTGTTTTTT.

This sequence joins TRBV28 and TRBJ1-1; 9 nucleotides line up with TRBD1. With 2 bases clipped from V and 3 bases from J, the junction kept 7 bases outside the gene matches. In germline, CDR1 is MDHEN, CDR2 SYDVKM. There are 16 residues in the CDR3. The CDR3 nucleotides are TGTGCCAGCAGTTTACCCGGGACAGGGTCTTACACTGAAGCTTTCTTT. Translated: CASSLPGTGSYTEAFF.

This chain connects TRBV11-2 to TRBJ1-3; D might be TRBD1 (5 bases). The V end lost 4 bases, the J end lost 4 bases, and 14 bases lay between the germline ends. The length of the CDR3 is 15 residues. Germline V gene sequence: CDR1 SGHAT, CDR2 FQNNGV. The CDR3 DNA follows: TGTGCCAGCAGCTCTACTCCCGGGGGAGGAAACACCATATATTTT. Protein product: CASSSTPGGGNTIYF.

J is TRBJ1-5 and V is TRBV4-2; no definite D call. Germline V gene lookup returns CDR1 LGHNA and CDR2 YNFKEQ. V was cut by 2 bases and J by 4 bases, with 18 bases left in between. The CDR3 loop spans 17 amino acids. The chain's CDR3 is CASSQYRGGRPNQPQHF. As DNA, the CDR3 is TGTGCCAGCAGCCAATACCGAGGCGGCAGACCTAATCAGCCCCAGCATTTT.

The CDR3 region has the DNA TGTGCCAGCAGCTTTGGGGCTAGCGGGGGTCAAGAGACCCAGTACTTC. As protein: CASSFGASGGQETQYF. The chain uses TRBV7-3 and TRBJ2-5, with 10 bases identical to TRBD2. CDR1 and CDR2 from the germline V gene are SGHTA and FQGTGA. The CDR3 is 16 amino acids. Trimming cost V 3 bases and J 2 bases; bases outside gene matches: 6.

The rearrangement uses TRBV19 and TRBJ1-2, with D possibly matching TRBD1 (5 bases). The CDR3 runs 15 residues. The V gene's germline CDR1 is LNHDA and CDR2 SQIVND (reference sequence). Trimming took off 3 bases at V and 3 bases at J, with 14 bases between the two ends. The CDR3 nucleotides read TGTGCCAGTAGTATCCCTCAGGGAGGGTACTATGGCTACACCTTC. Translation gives CASSIPQGGYYGYTF.

This CDR3 is CASSFPPGTDYGYTF. As DNA, the CDR3 is TGTGCCAGCAGTTTTCCTCCCGGGACAGACTATGGCTACACCTTC. This rearrangement joins TRBV6-6 to TRBJ1-2, with TRBD1 matching over 7 bases. CDR1 is MNHNY, CDR2 SVGAGI, per germline (reference sequence). With 4 bases clipped from V and 3 bases from J, the junction kept 8 bases outside the gene matches. The CDR3 is 15 residues long.

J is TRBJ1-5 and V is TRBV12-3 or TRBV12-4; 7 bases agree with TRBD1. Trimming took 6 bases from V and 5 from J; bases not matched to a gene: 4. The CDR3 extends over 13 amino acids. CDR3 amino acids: CASSRDSDQPQHF. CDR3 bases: TGTGCCAGCAGCCGGGACAGCGATCAGCCCCAGCATTTT.

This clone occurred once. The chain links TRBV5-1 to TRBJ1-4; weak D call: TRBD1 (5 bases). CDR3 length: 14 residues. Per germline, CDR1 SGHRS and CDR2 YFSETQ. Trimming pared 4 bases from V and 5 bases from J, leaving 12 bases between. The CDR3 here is CASSAGGVNEKLFF. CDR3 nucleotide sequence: TGCGCCAGCAGCGCGGGAGGGGTGAATGAAAAACTGTTTTTT.

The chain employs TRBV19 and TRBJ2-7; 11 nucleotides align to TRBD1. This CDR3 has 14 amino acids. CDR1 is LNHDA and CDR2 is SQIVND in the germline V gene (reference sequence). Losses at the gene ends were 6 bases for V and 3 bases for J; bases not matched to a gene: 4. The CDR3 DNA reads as TGTGCCAGTAGCCGGGACAGGGGGGACTACGAGCAGTACTTC. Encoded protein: CASSRDRGDYEQYF. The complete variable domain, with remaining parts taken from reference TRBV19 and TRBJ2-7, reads DGGITQSPKYLFRKEGQNVTLSCEQNLNHDAMYWYRQDPGQGLRLIYYSQIVNDFQKGDIAEGYSVSREKKESFPLTVTSAQKNPTAFYLCASSRDRGDYEQYFGPGTRLTVT.

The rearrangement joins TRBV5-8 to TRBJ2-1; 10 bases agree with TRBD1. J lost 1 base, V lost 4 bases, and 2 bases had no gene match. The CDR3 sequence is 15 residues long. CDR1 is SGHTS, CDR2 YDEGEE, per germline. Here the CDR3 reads CASSADRGSYNEQFF. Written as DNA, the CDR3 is TGTGCCAGCAGCGCGGACAGGGGGTCCTACAATGAGCAGTTCTTC.

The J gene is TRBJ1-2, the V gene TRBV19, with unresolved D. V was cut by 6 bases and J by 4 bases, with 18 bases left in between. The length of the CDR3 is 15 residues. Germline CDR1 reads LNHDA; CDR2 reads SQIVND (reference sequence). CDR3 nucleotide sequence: TGTGCCAGTAGCCCACCTCAGAAGGAAGTCTATGGCTACACCTTC. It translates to CASSPPQKEVYGYTF.

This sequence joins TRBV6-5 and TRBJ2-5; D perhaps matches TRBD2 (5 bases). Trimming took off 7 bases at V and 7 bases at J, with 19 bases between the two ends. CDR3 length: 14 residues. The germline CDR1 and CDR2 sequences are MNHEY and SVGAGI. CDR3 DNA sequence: TGTGCCAGCACCACTCCTACAGACGGGGTGACCCAGTACTTC. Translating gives CASTTPTDGVTQYF.

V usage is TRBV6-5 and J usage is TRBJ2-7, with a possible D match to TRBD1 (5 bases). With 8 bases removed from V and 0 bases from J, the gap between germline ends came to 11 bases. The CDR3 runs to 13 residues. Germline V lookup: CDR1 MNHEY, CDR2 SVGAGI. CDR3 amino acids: CASSTESSYEQYF. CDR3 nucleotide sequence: TGTGCCAGCTCGACAGAATCCTCCTACGAGCAGTACTTC.

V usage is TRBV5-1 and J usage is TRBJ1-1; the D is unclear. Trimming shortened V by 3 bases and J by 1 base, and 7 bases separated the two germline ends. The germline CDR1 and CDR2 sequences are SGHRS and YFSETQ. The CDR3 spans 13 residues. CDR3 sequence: CASSWEGNTEAFF. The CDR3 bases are TGCGCCAGCAGCTGGGAGGGGAACACTGAAGCTTTCTTT.

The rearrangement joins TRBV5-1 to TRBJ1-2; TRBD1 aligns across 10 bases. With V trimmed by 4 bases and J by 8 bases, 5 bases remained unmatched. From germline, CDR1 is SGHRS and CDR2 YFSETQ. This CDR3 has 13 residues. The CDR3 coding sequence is TGCGCCAGCAGCGTGGGACAGGGGCGAGGCTACACCTTC. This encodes CASSVGQGRGYTF.

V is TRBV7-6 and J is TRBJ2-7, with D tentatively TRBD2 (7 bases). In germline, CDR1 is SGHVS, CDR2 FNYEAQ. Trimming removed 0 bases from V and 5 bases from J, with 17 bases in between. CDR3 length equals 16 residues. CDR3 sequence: CASSLAQSGGQDEQYF. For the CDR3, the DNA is TGTGCCAGCAGCTTAGCGCAATCGGGGGGCCAGGACGAGCAGTACTTC.

CDR3 in amino acids: CACEPGSLGGEQFF. The CDR3 DNA follows: TGTGCCTGTGAACCGGGATCCCTAGGGGGTGAGCAGTTCTTC. The chain employs TRBV30 and TRBJ2-1, with D possibly TRBD1 on 6 matching bases. The CDR3 has 14 amino acids. Between the trimmed V and J ends, which lost 6 bases and 9 bases, there was a span of 21 bases. Per the germline V gene, CDR1 is GTSNPN and CDR2 is SVGIG (reference sequence).

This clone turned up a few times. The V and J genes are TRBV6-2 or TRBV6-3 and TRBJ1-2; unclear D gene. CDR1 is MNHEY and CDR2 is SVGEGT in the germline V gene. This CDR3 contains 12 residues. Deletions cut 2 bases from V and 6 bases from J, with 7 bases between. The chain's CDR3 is CASSYRADGYTF. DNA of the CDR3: TGTGCCAGCAGTTACCGGGCGGATGGCTACACCTTC.

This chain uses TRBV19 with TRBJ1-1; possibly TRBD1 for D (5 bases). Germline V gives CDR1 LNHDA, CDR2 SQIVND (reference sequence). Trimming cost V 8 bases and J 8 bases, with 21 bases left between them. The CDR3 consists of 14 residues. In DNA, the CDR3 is TGTGCCAGTCGTCCTCTACAGGTTCCCGCGGAAGCTTTCTTT. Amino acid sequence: CASRPLQVPAEAFF. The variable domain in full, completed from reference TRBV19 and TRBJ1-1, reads DGGITQSPKYLFRKEGQNVTLSCEQNLNHDAMYWYRQDPGQGLRLIYYSQIVNDFQKGDIAEGYSVSREKKESFPLTVTSAQKNPTAFYLCASRPLQVPAEAFFGQGTRLTVV.

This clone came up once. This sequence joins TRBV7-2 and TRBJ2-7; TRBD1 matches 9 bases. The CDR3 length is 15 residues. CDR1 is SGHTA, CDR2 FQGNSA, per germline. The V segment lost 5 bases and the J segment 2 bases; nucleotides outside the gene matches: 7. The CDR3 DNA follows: TGTGCCAGCAGCGGAGCCGGGACAGGGACCTACGAGCAGTACTTC. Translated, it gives CASSGAGTGTYEQYF.

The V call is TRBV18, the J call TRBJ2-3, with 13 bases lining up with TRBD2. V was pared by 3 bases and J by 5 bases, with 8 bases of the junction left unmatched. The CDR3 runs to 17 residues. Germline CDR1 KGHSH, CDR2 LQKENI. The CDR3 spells CASSPPGLAGFVDTQYF. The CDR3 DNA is TGTGCCAGCTCACCCCCGGGACTAGCGGGGTTTGTAGATACGCAGTATTTT.

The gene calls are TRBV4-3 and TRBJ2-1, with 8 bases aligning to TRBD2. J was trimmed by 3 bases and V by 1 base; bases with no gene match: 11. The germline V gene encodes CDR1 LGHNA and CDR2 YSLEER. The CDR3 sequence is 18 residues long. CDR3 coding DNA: TGCGCCAGCAGCCAAGTCCCCCTAACTAGCGGCCTCTACAATGAGCAGTTCTTC. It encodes CASSQVPLTSGLYNEQFF.

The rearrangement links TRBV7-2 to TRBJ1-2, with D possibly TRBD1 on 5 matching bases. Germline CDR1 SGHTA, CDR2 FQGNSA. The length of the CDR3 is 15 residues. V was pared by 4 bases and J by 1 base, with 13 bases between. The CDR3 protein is CASSSRQNFNYGYTF. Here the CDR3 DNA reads TGTGCCAGCAGCTCGCGACAGAACTTTAACTATGGCTACACCTTC.